A single sample is the source of the 18 T cell receptor beta chains below, sequenced in a study of shared clonotypes between healthy human individuals. TCRdb keeps only in-frame clones here, not all; method: immunoSEQ multiplex PCR. The sample carries some 2,000,000 clones, more than 90% recorded once. Sequenced: naive CD4+ T cells sorted from blood. The subset here: CD45RA+ positively selected. These receptors came from a man in his late teens or twenties in good health.

The chain combines TRBV19 with TRBJ2-2; 9 nucleotides align to TRBD1. Looked up from germline, CDR1 is LNHDA and CDR2 is SQIVND (reference sequence). The CDR3 runs 19 residues. The J segment lost 4 bases and the V segment lost 2 bases, leaving 14 bases of the junction unmatched. CDR3: CASSIPRGEQGATTGELFF. In nucleotides, the CDR3 is TGTGCCAGTAGTATACCACGAGGAGAACAGGGGGCAACCACCGGGGAGCTGTTTTTT.

V gene TRBV11-3 combines with J gene TRBJ1-4; TRBD1 is a possible D gene (6 bases). The CDR3 loop spans 15 amino acids. Trimming shortened V by 0 bases and J by 8 bases, and 13 bases separated the two germline ends. Germline V CDR1 and CDR2: SGHNT, YENEEA. CDR3 DNA sequence: TGTGCCAGCAGCTTAGATCGGGGGCCCTGGGAAAAACTGTTTTTT. This codes for CASSLDRGPWEKLFF.

In the case of this clone: This sample includes further DNA sequences coding for the same CDR3. This chain uses TRBV6-6 with TRBJ1-2; tentatively, D is TRBD1 (5 bases). Trimming cost V 2 bases and J 1 base, with 5 bases left between them. The CDR3 is 13 residues long. Germline values: CDR1 MNHNY, CDR2 SVGAGI (reference sequence). For the CDR3, the DNA is TGTGCCAGCAGTTACGGGGGTAACTATGGCTACACCTTC. Translation: CASSYGGNYGYTF.

This clone was counted a few times. Within the sample, other DNA sequences also encode this same CDR3. The V call is TRBV7-9, the J call TRBJ1-5, with D perhaps TRBD1 (5 bases). The V gene's germline CDR1 is SEHNR and CDR2 FQNEAQ (reference sequence). V lost 5 bases and J lost 5, with 10 bases in between. This CDR3 has 13 residues. The CDR3 is CASSPQGDQPQHF. The CDR3 nucleotides read TGTGCCAGCAGCCCTCAGGGAGATCAGCCCCAGCATTTT.

The V call is TRBV7-3, the J call TRBJ2-1; D gene unclear. The CDR3 runs to 13 residues. The germline V gene encodes CDR1 SGHTA and CDR2 FQGTGA. V was trimmed by 1 base and J by 6 bases, leaving 7 bases between them. The CDR3 region has the DNA TGTGCCAGCAGCTTAAAGGGCGGCAATGAGCAGTTCTTC. This gives the protein CASSLKGGNEQFF.

This rearrangement joins TRBV6-1 to TRBJ1-1; D remains ambiguous. This CDR3 is built from 11 residues. V gave up 5 bases and J gave up 4 bases, with 5 bases separating them. Germline values: CDR1 MNHNS, CDR2 SASEGT. The DNA for the CDR3 is TGTGCCAGCAGTCGTTTCACTGAAGCTTTCTTT. It is translated as CASSRFTEAFF.

The V and J genes are TRBV27 and TRBJ2-7, with 7 bases identical to TRBD1. With V trimmed by 3 bases and J by 2 bases, 7 bases remained unmatched. Germline V lookup: CDR1 MNHEY, CDR2 SMNVEV (reference sequence). This CDR3 has 15 amino acids. The CDR3 DNA follows: TGTGCCAGCAGTTTTACAGGGGTTCCACCCTACGAGCAGTACTTC. Translating gives CASSFTGVPPYEQYF.

This clone has just one count. The gene calls are TRBV19 and TRBJ1-2, with TRBD1 as a possible D gene (6 bases). CDR1 and CDR2 from the germline V gene are LNHDA and SQIVND (reference sequence). Deletions cut 3 bases from V and 5 bases from J, with 19 bases between. The CDR3 covers 16 residues. DNA for the CDR3: TGTGCCAGTAGTATGAGAATCGGAACAGGGAATTATGGCTACACCTTC. Its translation: CASSMRIGTGNYGYTF.

The V and J genes are TRBV6-5 and TRBJ1-1, with D possibly matching TRBD1 (5 bases). The V end lost 6 bases, the J end lost 1 base, and 15 bases lay between the germline ends. CDR3 length equals 15 residues. The germline gives CDR1 MNHEY, CDR2 SVGAGI. The CDR3 reads CASRTGYQGNTEAFF. DNA for the CDR3: TGTGCCAGCAGAACCGGGTACCAGGGGAACACTGAAGCTTTCTTT.

The rearrangement links TRBV1 to TRBJ2-7. TRBV1 is flagged as a pseudogene. The CDR3 is 10 amino acids. Here the CDR3 DNA reads TGCACCGGACCCCCGTCGGGGCAGTACTTC. Amino acids: CTGPPSGQYF.

The rearrangement links TRBV2 to TRBJ1-5; TRBD1 might be the D (5 bases). V lost 7 bases and J 2 bases, leaving 15 bases between the germline ends. This CDR3 has 15 residues. In germline, CDR1 is SNHLY, CDR2 FYNNEI. CDR3 in amino acids: CASTRAPWGNQPQHF. The CDR3 DNA follows: TGTGCCAGCACCAGGGCCCCCTGGGGCAATCAGCCCCAGCATTTT.

The chain couples TRBV15 to TRBJ2-7; 12 nucleotides align to TRBD2. CDR1 is LNHNV, CDR2 YYDKDF, per germline (reference sequence). The length of the CDR3 is 15 residues. V was clipped by 4 bases and J by 3 bases; unmatched bases: 4. This CDR3 reads CATSMTTSGSYEQYF. CDR3 DNA sequence: TGTGCCACCAGCATGACGACTAGCGGGAGCTACGAGCAGTACTTC.

The rearrangement links TRBV6-6 to TRBJ1-3; D perhaps matches TRBD1 (5 bases). The germline V gene has CDR1 MNHNY and CDR2 SVGAGI (reference sequence). CDR3 length equals 15 residues. Trimming removed 2 bases at V and 3 bases at J, with 11 bases between. CDR3 sequence (DNA): TGTGCCAGCAGTTACCAAGCAGGGTTTGGAAACACCATATATTTT. Amino acids: CASSYQAGFGNTIYF.

This chain links TRBV30 with TRBJ1-5; D remains ambiguous. Germline V gene lookup returns CDR1 GTSNPN and CDR2 SVGIG (reference sequence). The CDR3 is 12 residues long. V lost 4 bases, J lost 6 bases, and 10 bases lay in between. The CDR3: CAWNGGSQPQHF. CDR3 nucleotide sequence: TGTGCCTGGAATGGAGGAAGTCAGCCCCAGCATTTT.

The gene calls are TRBV5-6 and TRBJ1-1; perhaps TRBD1 as D (5 bases). With 0 bases removed from V and 5 bases from J, the gap between germline ends came to 8 bases. The CDR3 has 13 residues. The germline V gene encodes CDR1 SGHDT and CDR2 YYEEEE. The CDR3 DNA reads TGTGCCAGCAGCTTGGTGCGGGGGACTGAAGCTTTCTTT. Translating gives CASSLVRGTEAFF.

The chain employs TRBV5-1 and TRBJ2-7; D possibly corresponds to TRBD1 (6 bases). The V and J ends lost 4 bases and 7 bases respectively, with 21 bases between them. This CDR3 region has 15 residues. The germline gives CDR1 SGHRS, CDR2 YFSETQ. The CDR3 DNA reads as TGCGCCAGCAGCGGGGGACAACCCCTCGTTGGGGAGCAGTACTTC. This encodes CASSGGQPLVGEQYF. Variable domain in full (rest from reference TRBV5-1 and TRBJ2-7): KAGVTQTPRYLIKTRGQQVTLSCSPISGHRSVSWYQQTPGQGLQFLFEYFSETQRNKGNFPGRFSGRQFSNSRSEMNVSTLELGDSALYLCASSGGQPLVGEQYFGPGTRLTVT.

This chain links TRBV27 with TRBJ1-6, with D unclear. This CDR3 comprises 12 residues. CDR1 and CDR2 from the germline V gene are MNHEY and SMNVEV (reference sequence). V was pared by 8 bases and J by 9 bases, with 11 bases between. The CDR3 sequence: CASGLGFSPLHF. Here the CDR3 DNA reads TGTGCCAGCGGCTTAGGGTTTTCACCCCTCCACTTT.

The chain employs TRBV9 and TRBJ2-2; a weak D match, TRBD1 (6 bases). The CDR3 covers 17 residues. Germline V lookup: CDR1 SGDLS, CDR2 YYNGEE. V dropped 1 base and J dropped 4 bases, with 17 bases sitting between them. CDR3 nucleotides: TGTGCCAGCAGCGTATTAAGGGGAAAAGGGGGCACCGGGGAGCTGTTTTTT. This translates into CASSVLRGKGGTGELFF.